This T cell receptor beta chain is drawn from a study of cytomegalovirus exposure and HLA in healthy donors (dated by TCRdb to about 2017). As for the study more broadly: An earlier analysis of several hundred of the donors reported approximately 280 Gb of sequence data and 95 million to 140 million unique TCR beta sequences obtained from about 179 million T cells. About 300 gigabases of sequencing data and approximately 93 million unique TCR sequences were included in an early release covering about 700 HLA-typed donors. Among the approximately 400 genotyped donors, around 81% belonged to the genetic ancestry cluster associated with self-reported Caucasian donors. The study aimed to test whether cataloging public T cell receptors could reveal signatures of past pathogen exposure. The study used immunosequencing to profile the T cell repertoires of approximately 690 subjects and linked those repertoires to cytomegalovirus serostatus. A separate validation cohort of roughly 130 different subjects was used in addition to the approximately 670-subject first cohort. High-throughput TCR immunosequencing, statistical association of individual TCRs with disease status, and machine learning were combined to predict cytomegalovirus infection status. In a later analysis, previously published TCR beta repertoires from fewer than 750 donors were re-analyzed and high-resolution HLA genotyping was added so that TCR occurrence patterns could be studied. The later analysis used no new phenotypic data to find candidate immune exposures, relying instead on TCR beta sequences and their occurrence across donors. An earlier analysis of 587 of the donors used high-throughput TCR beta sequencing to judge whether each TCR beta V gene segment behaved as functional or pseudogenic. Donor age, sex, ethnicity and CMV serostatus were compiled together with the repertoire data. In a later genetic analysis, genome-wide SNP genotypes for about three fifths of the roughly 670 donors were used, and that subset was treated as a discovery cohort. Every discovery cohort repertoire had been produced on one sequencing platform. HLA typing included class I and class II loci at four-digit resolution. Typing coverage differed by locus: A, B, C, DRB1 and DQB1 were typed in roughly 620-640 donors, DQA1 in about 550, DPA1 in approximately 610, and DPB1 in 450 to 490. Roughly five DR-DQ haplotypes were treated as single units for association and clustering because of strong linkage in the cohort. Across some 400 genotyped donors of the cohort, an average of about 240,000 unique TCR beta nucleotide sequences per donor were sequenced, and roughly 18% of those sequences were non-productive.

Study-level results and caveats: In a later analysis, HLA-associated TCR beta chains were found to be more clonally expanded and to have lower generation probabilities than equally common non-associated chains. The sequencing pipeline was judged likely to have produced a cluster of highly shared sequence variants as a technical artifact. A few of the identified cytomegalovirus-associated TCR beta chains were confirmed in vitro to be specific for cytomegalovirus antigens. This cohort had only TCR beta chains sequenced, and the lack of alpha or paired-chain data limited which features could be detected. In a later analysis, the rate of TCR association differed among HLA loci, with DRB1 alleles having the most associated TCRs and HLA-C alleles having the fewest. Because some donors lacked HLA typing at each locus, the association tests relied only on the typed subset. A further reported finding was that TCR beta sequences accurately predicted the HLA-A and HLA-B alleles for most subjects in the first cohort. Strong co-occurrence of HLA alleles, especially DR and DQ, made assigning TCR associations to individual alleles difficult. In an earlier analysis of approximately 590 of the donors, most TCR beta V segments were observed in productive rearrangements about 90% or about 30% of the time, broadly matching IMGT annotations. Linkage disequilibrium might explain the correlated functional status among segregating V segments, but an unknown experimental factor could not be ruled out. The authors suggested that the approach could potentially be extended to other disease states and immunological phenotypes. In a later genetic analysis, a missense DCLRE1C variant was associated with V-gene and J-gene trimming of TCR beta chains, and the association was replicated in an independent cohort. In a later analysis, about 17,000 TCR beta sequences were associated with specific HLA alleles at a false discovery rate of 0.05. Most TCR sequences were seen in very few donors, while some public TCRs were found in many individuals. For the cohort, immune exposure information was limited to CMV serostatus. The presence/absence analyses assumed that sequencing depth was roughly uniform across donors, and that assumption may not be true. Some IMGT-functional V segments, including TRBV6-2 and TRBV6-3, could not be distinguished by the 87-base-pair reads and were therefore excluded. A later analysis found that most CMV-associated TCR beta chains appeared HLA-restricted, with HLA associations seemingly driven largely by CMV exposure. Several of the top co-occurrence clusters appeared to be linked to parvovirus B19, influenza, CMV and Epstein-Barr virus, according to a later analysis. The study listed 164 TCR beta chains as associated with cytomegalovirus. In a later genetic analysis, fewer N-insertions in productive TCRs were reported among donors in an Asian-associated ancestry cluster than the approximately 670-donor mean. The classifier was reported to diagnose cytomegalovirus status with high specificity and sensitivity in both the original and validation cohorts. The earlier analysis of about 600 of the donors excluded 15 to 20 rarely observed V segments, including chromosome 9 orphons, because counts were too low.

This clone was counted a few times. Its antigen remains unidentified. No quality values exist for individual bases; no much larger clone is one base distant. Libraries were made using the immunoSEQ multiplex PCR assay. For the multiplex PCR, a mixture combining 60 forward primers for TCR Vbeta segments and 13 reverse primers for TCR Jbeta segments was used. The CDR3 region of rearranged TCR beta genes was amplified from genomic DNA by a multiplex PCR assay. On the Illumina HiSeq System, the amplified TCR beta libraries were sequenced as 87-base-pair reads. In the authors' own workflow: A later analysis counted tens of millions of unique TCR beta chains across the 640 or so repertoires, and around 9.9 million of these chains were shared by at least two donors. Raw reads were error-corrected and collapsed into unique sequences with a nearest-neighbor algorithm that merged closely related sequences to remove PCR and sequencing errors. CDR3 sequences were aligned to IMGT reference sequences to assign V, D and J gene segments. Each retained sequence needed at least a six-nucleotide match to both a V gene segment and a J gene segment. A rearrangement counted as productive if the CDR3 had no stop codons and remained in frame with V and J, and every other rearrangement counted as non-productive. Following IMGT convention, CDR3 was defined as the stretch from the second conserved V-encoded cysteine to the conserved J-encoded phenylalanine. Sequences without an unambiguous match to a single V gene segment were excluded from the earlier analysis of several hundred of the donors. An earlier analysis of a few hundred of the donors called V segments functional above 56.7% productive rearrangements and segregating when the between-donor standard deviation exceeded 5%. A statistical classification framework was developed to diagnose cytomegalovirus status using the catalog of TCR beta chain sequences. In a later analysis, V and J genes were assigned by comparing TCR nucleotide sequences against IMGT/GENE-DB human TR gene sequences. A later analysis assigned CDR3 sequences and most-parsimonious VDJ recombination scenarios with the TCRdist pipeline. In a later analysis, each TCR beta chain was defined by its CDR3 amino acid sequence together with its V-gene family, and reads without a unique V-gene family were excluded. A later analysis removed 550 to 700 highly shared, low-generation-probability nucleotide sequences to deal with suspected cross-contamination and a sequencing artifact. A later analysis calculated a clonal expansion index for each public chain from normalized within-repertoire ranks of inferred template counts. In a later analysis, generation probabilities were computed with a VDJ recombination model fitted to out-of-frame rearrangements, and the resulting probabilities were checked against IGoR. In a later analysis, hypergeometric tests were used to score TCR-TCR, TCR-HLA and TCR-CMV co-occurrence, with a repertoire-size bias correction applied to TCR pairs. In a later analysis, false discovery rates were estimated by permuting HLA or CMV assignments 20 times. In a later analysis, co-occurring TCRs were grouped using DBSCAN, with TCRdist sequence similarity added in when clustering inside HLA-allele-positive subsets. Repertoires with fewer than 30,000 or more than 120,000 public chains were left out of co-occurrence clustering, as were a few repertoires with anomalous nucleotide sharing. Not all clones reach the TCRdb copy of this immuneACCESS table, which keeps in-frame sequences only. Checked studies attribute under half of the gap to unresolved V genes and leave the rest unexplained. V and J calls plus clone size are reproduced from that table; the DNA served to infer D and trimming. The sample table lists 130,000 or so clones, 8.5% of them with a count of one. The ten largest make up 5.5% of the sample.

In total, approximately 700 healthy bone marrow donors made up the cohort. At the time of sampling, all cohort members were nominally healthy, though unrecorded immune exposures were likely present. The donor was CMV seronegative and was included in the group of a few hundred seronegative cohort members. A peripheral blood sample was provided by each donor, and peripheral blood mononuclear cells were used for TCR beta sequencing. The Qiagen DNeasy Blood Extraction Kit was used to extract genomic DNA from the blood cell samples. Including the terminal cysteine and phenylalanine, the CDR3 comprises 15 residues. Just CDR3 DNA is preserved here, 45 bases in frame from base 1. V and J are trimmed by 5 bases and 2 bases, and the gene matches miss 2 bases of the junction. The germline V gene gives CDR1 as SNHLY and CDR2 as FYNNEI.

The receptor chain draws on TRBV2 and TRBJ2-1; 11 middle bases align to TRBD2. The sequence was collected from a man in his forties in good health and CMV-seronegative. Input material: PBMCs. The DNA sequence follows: TGTGCCAGCAGTATAGCGGGGGGGACCTACAATGAGCAGTTCTTC. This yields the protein CASSIAGGTYNEQFF.